One and the same sample provided the 28 T cell receptor beta chains below, sequenced in a study of siplizumab effects on memory and regulatory T cells. Clones were read by immunoSEQ multiplex PCR, and TCRdb kept only the in-frame ones, dropping some. The table has around 100,000 clones, about nine tenths seen once. Material for sequencing was non-Treg CD4+ T cells sorted from blood. The receptors here all came from a human donor in good health.

DNA for the CDR3: TGTGCCAGCAGTTATGGGGGGTTCTACAATGAGCAGTTCTTC. Translation: CASSYGGFYNEQFF. This rearrangement joins TRBV2 to TRBJ2-1, with TRBD2 as a possible D gene (6 bases). The CDR3 length is 14 residues. Germline CDR1 and CDR2: SNHLY and FYNNEI. The V gene lost 5 bases and the J gene lost 3 bases, with 11 bases spanning the gap.

The chain has TRBV7-2 and TRBJ2-2, with D possibly matching TRBD2 (5 bases). Trimming left V 8 bases short and J 4 bases short, with 17 bases between. Germline values: CDR1 SGHTA, CDR2 FQGNSA. The CDR3 extends over 15 amino acids. The CDR3 nucleotides read TGTGCCAGCGTACTGAGGAGGTCCATCACCGGGGAGCTGTTTTTT. Protein: CASVLRRSITGELFF.

The CDR3 DNA follows: TGTGCCAGTAGTATCTCCGGTCCTAGGATGGGGGGCTACACCTTC. This encodes CASSISGPRMGGYTF. The chain carries TRBV19 and TRBJ1-2; no definite D call. V lost 3 bases to trimming and J lost 8 bases, with 19 bases between them. CDR1 LNHDA and CDR2 SQIVND come from the germline V gene (reference sequence). The CDR3 spans 15 residues.

This chain uses TRBV27 with TRBJ2-1; D gene unclear. There are 18 residues in the CDR3. CDR1 is MNHEY and CDR2 is SMNVEV in the germline V gene (reference sequence). The V and J ends lost 0 bases and 1 base respectively, with 16 bases between them. The CDR3 nucleotides are TGTGCCAGCAGTTTATCGAGGAACCGGGCAAGTTCCTACAATGAGCAGTTCTTC. It translates to CASSLSRNRASSYNEQFF.

There are a few counts of this clone. The chain uses TRBV9 and TRBJ1-2; 7 positions match TRBD1. V was clipped by 3 bases and J by 4 bases; unmatched bases: 6. CDR3 length: 14 residues. In germline, CDR1 is SGDLS, CDR2 YYNGEE. The CDR3 DNA follows: TGTGCCAGCAGCGGCCGGGACAGAGGCTATGGCTACACCTTC. Protein: CASSGRDRGYGYTF.

The chain couples TRBV7-8 to TRBJ2-1; 8 bases fit TRBD2. CDR1 is SGHVS, CDR2 FQNEAQ, per germline. The CDR3 is 17 amino acids. J lost 2 bases, V lost 5 bases, and 11 bases had no gene match. CDR3 sequence (DNA): TGTGCCAGCAGCCCCCGGGGGGGTTCCCCTCCCTACAATGAGCAGTTCTTC. Amino acids: CASSPRGGSPPYNEQFF.

The chain employs TRBV19 and TRBJ2-6; unclear D gene. The CDR3 covers 15 residues. The germline V gene has CDR1 LNHDA and CDR2 SQIVND (reference sequence). V gave up 4 bases and J gave up 0 bases, with 7 bases separating them. In DNA form, the CDR3 reads TGTGCCAGTAGTAGAGACAACTCTGGGGCCAACGTCCTGACTTTC. Translated, it gives CASSRDNSGANVLTF.

The chain joins TRBV2 to TRBJ1-5; D perhaps matches TRBD1 (6 bases). The CDR3 is 16 amino acids. Trimming cost V 5 bases and J 0 bases, with 14 bases left between them. Per germline, CDR1 SNHLY and CDR2 FYNNEI. DNA for the CDR3: TGTGCCAGCAGTTGGGACAAGGTCTATAGCAATCAGCCCCAGCATTTT. Protein sequence: CASSWDKVYSNQPQHF.

This chain links TRBV10-3 with TRBJ2-2; D is perhaps TRBD2 (5 bases). Germline V gene sequence: CDR1 ENHRY, CDR2 SYGVKD. The CDR3 totals 15 residues. Trimming shortened V by 8 bases and J by 3 bases, and 16 bases separated the two germline ends. The CDR3 reads CAIYYDYGDTGELFF. CDR3 bases: TGTGCCATCTACTACGATTACGGGGACACCGGGGAGCTGTTTTTT.

Details on this clone: Other DNA sequences of this sample code for an identical CDR3. V usage is TRBV15 and J usage is TRBJ1-5; no reliable D call. V was pared by 1 base and J by 4 bases, with 5 bases between. Germline CDR1 and CDR2: LNHNV and YYDKDF (reference sequence). The CDR3 sequence is 13 residues long. The CDR3 DNA follows: TGTGCCACCAGCAGAGTCTCAAATCAGCCCCAGCATTTT. This codes for CATSRVSNQPQHF.

This chain connects TRBV19 to TRBJ1-2; 8 bases map to TRBD1. This CDR3 has 13 residues. The V segment lost 8 bases and the J segment 1 base; nucleotides outside the gene matches: 3. In germline, CDR1 is LNHDA, CDR2 SQIVND (reference sequence). CDR3 bases: TGTGCCAGTGGGACAGGCTATAACTATGGCTACACCTTC. It is translated as CASGTGYNYGYTF.

This sequence joins TRBV21-1 and TRBJ1-5. TRBV21-1 is a listed pseudogene. The CDR3 spans 13 residues. The chain's CDR3 is CASSRGVDQPQHF. The CDR3 DNA reads as TGTGCCAGCAGCCGGGGCGTCGATCAGCCCCAGCATTTT.

CDR3 protein: CASSEAGGAGYNEQFF. DNA of the CDR3: TGTGCCAGCAGTGAAGCAGGGGGCGCGGGGTACAATGAGCAGTTCTTC. The rearrangement joins TRBV2 to TRBJ2-1; D is perhaps TRBD1 (7 bases). Trimming shortened V by 0 bases and J by 4 bases, and 13 bases separated the two germline ends. The CDR3 is 16 residues long. The germline V gene encodes CDR1 SNHLY and CDR2 FYNNEI.

The V and J genes are TRBV2 and TRBJ1-1; 7 bases agree with TRBD1. Germline CDR1 reads SNHLY; CDR2 reads FYNNEI. The CDR3 has 12 residues. V dropped 4 bases and J dropped 8; count of bases not matched to a gene: 4. CDR3 sequence reads: CASSADRREAFF. The DNA of the CDR3 is TGTGCCAGCAGTGCGGACAGGCGAGAAGCTTTCTTT.

The chain combines TRBV7-6 with TRBJ1-1; D is undetermined. CDR3 length: 12 amino acids. Trimming stripped 1 base from V and 7 bases from J, with 7 bases between. CDR1 is SGHVS, CDR2 FNYEAQ, per germline. CDR3 nucleotides: TGTGCCAGCAGCTTAGTTGGCAGTGAAGCTTTCTTT. Encoded protein: CASSLVGSEAFF.

The chain couples TRBV14 to TRBJ2-6, with no clear D. CDR1 SGHDN and CDR2 FVKESK come from the germline V gene. The CDR3 runs to 14 residues. V lost 4 bases and J 3 bases, leaving 7 bases between the germline ends. CDR3 coding DNA: TGTGCCAGCAGCCGCGCAGGTGGGGCCAACGTCCTGACTTTC. It yields the protein CASSRAGGANVLTF.

This chain joins TRBV11-2 and TRBJ2-2, with D unclear. The CDR3 consists of 16 residues. Germline V lookup: CDR1 SGHAT, CDR2 FQNNGV. V lost 4 bases to trimming and J lost 2 bases, with 14 bases between them. The CDR3 region is CASSWRGSENTGELFF. CDR3 in DNA: TGTGCCAGCAGCTGGCGTGGCTCGGAAAACACCGGGGAGCTGTTTTTT.

The chain is built from TRBV4-1 and TRBJ2-2, with D unresolved. The V and J ends lost 0 bases and 9 bases respectively, with 14 bases between them. Germline values: CDR1 MGHRA, CDR2 YSYEKL. The CDR3 loop spans 15 amino acids. DNA for the CDR3: TGCGCCAGCAGCCAAGATCTCGGCTCTTCCCGGGAGCTGTTTTTT. As protein: CASSQDLGSSRELFF.

For the CDR3, the DNA is TGTGCCAGTAGTGTCAATAGCGGGACATACAATGAGCAGTTCTTC. Amino acid sequence: CASSVNSGTYNEQFF. The rearrangement uses TRBV19 and TRBJ2-1, with 8 nucleotides matching TRBD2. Germline V gene sequence: CDR1 LNHDA, CDR2 SQIVND (reference sequence). The CDR3 length is 15 residues. V trimming: 5 bases; J trimming: 4 bases; junction bases outside the gene matches: 7.

The chain uses TRBV27 and TRBJ1-2, with D perhaps matching TRBD1 (5 bases). V was trimmed by 3 bases and J by 6 bases, leaving 11 bases between them. CDR3 length: 13 amino acids. Germline V gives CDR1 MNHEY, CDR2 SMNVEV (reference sequence). CDR3 residues: CASSFGGVDGYTF. CDR3 bases: TGTGCCAGCAGTTTCGGAGGGGTGGATGGCTACACCTTC.

The chain joins TRBV2 to TRBJ2-1; 16 bases fit TRBD2. The CDR3 is made up of 15 amino acids. The junction had 6 bases not matched to a gene; V was cut back by 8 bases and J by 8 bases. Germline V gene sequence: CDR1 SNHLY, CDR2 FYNNEI. The DNA for the CDR3 is TGTGCCAGCCGCTTTGGGACTAGCGGGAGGGATGAGCAGTTCTTC. It encodes CASRFGTSGRDEQFF.

The rearrangement links TRBV19 to TRBJ1-3; TRBD1 is a possible D gene (6 bases). Trimming pared 3 bases from V and 5 bases from J, leaving 14 bases between. This CDR3 is built from 15 residues. Germline loops: CDR1 LNHDA, CDR2 SQIVND (reference sequence). The CDR3 protein is CASSIAAGERNTIYF. CDR3 bases: TGTGCCAGTAGTATCGCGGCAGGGGAAAGAAACACCATATATTTT.

This chain connects TRBV27 to TRBJ2-1; TRBD2 agrees at 13 bases. Looked up from germline, CDR1 is MNHEY and CDR2 is SMNVEV (reference sequence). The CDR3 covers 18 residues. Losses at the gene ends were 11 bases for V and 5 bases for J; bases not matched to a gene: 18. The CDR3 region has the DNA TGTGCCGTTCATACAGGGACTAGCGGGACCAATCGGAACAATGAGCAGTTCTTC. Its translation is CAVHTGTSGTNRNNEQFF.

The chain has TRBV5-1 and TRBJ1-1; TRBD1 is a possible D gene (6 bases). Deletions cut 5 bases from V and 0 bases from J, with 11 bases between. The CDR3 extends over 14 amino acids. CDR1 and CDR2 from the germline V gene are SGHRS and YFSETQ. The CDR3 DNA is TGCGCCAGCAGGAGGGGGGAAATGAACACTGAAGCTTTCTTT. Its protein is CASRRGEMNTEAFF.

This clone occurred once. V and J are TRBV2 and TRBJ2-1; D may be TRBD2 (6 bases). CDR3 length equals 15 residues. The V end was cut by 6 bases, the J end by 4 bases, with 16 bases between. Per germline, CDR1 SNHLY and CDR2 FYNNEI. The DNA of the CDR3 is TGTGCCAGCAGGGAGGACTGGCGGGGTTACAATGAGCAGTTCTTC. This codes for CASREDWRGYNEQFF. The variable domain in full, with the rest retrieved from reference TRBV2 and TRBJ2-1, is EPEVTQTPSHQVTQMGQEVILRCVPISNHLYFYWYRQILGQKVEFLVSFYNNEISEKSEIFDDQFSVERPDGSNFTLKIRSTKLEDSAMYFCASREDWRGYNEQFFGPGTRLTVL.

This clone showed up just once. The rearrangement links TRBV19 to TRBJ2-7; no reliable D call. V was trimmed by 4 bases and J by 5 bases, leaving 12 bases between them. Germline loops: CDR1 LNHDA, CDR2 SQIVND (reference sequence). CDR3 length: 13 residues. The CDR3 here is CASSTLRGNEQYF. CDR3 bases: TGTGCCAGTAGTACCCTACGAGGCAACGAGCAGTACTTC.

The chain joins TRBV5-1 to TRBJ2-2; D not certain. Trimming took 0 bases from V and 5 from J, leaving 14 bases between them. Germline lookup yields CDR1 SGHRS and CDR2 YFSETQ. CDR3 length: 16 amino acids. The CDR3 reads CASSLGVRSWTGELFF. CDR3 DNA sequence: TGCGCCAGCAGCTTGGGGGTTAGATCGTGGACCGGGGAGCTGTTTTTT.

CDR3 in amino acids: CSVAGDRGTDTQYF. CDR3 DNA sequence: TGCAGCGTTGCCGGGGACAGGGGGACAGATACGCAGTATTTT. The chain links TRBV29-1 to TRBJ2-3, with 11 bases lining up with TRBD1. This CDR3 is 14 amino acids long. Germline V gene sequence: CDR1 SQVTM, CDR2 ANQGSEA. The V gene end was trimmed by 4 bases and the J gene end by 3 bases; junction bases not matched to a gene: 3.